The clone carrying this TCR beta chain was seen many times. Its antigen remains unknown. V was clipped by 1 base and J by 1 base; unmatched bases: 1. There are 15 residues in the CDR3. Germline CDR1 and CDR2: MGHRA and YSYEKL. This sample is part of a study of response to subunit inactivated influenza vaccine. Notes on the study in general: A suggestion made by the authors is that each seasonal influenza vaccination recruits few new T cells.

MiXCR was run by TCRdb on the RT-PCR reads, yielding one entry per CDR3 protein. This repertoire shows about 580,000 distinct CDR3 sequences, about 14% found once; its top ten account for around 10%. V gene TRBV4-1 combines with J gene TRBJ1-5; 7 bases line up with TRBD1. This material consisted of PBMCs from blood, taken less than 13 days after vaccination. The receptor was isolated from a man in his fifties who received an inactivated influenza vaccine. The CDR3 protein is CASSQGGQSNQPQHF. The CDR3 coding sequence is TGCGCCAGCAGCCAAGGGGGACAGAGCAATCAGCCCCAGCATTTT.